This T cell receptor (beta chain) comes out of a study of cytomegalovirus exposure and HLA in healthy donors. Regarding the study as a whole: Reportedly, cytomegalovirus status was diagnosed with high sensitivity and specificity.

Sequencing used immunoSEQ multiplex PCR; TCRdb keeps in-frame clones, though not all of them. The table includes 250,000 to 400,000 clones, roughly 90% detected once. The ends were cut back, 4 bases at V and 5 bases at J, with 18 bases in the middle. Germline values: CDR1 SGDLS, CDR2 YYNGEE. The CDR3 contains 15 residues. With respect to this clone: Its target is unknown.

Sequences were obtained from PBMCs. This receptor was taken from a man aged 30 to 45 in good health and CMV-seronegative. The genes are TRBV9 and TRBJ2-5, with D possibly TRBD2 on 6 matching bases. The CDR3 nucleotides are TGTGCCAGCAGCCCCCCGGGACTTGAGCTCGAGACCCAGTACTTC. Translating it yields CASSPPGLELETQYF.